The 7 T cell receptor beta chains below all came from one sample that was sequenced in a study of cytomegalovirus exposure and HLA in healthy donors. The assay was immunoSEQ multiplex PCR, and TCRdb's table has in-frame clones only and misses some. The repertoire holds 110,000 or so clones, approximately 85% seen once, with under 5% in the top ten. The sequenced material came from PBMCs. Source of these receptors: a young man in good health and CMV-seronegative.

The CDR3 bases are TGTGCCTGGGGTGGACAGTCTGGGGCCAACGTCCTGACTTTC. Its protein product is CAWGGQSGANVLTF. This chain connects TRBV30 to TRBJ2-6; D perhaps matches TRBD1 (6 bases). Between the trimmed V and J ends, which lost 5 bases and 1 base, there was a span of 9 bases. The CDR3 is made up of 14 amino acids. Per germline, CDR1 GTSNPN and CDR2 SVGIG (reference sequence). Combining the CDR3 with reference TRBV30 and TRBJ2-6 gives the whole variable domain SQTIHQWPATLVQPVGSPLSLECTVEGTSNPNLYWYRQAAGRGLQLLFYSVGIGQISSEVPQNLSASRPQDRQFILSSKKLLLSDSGFYLCAWGGQSGANVLTFGAGSRLTVL.

J is TRBJ2-7 and V is TRBV6-5; D is undetermined. The CDR3 is 15 amino acids. V was trimmed by 0 bases and J by 2 bases, leaving 11 bases between them. In germline, CDR1 is MNHEY, CDR2 SVGAGI. CDR3 in amino acids: CASSYSINGAYEQYF. CDR3 bases: TGTGCCAGCAGTTACTCGATAAACGGTGCCTACGAGCAGTACTTC.

The rearrangement links TRBV6-5 to TRBJ1-2; possible D gene TRBD1, 6 bases. The CDR3 is made up of 12 amino acids. Per the germline V gene, CDR1 is MNHEY and CDR2 is SVGAGI. The V gene lost 5 bases and the J gene lost 4 bases, with 8 bases spanning the gap. CDR3 residues: CASSEQGYGYTF. The CDR3 bases are TGTGCCAGCAGTGAACAGGGCTATGGCTACACCTTC.

This clone was detected once. The V call is TRBV27, the J call TRBJ2-7; possible D gene TRBD2, 5 bases. Germline V lookup: CDR1 MNHEY, CDR2 SMNVEV (reference sequence). V lost 3 bases to trimming and J lost 0 bases, with 12 bases between them. CDR3 length: 15 amino acids. The CDR3 reads CASSFGVLSSYEQYF. The DNA of the CDR3 is TGTGCCAGCAGTTTCGGGGTCTTAAGCTCCTACGAGCAGTACTTC.

Sample share makes this clone medium-sized. V usage is TRBV27 and J usage is TRBJ1-2; no clear D. The CDR3 extends over 13 amino acids. The V and J ends lost 6 bases and 4 bases respectively, with 12 bases between them. Per the germline V gene, CDR1 is MNHEY and CDR2 is SMNVEV (reference sequence). DNA of the CDR3: TGTGCCAGCAGGTTAGCGGGTGGCTATGGCTACACCTTC. Translating it yields CASRLAGGYGYTF.

V is TRBV6-4 and J is TRBJ1-2; 8 bases map to TRBD1. Germline V gives CDR1 MRHNA, CDR2 SNTAGT. CDR3 length: 13 residues. The trim removed 6 bases at V and 6 bases at J, leaving 6 bases unmatched. CDR3 region: CASSRTGKDGYTF. The CDR3 coding sequence is TGTGCCAGCAGCCGGACAGGGAAGGATGGCTACACCTTC.

V usage is TRBV30 and J usage is TRBJ2-5, with 7 bases fitting TRBD2. Trimming took 0 bases from V and 1 from J; bases not matched to a gene: 5. This CDR3 is built from 15 residues. Germline V CDR1 and CDR2: GTSNPN, SVGIG (reference sequence). DNA of the CDR3: TGTGCCTGGAGTGTACGGTCGGGGGGCCAAGAGACCCAGTACTTC. Its translation is CAWSVRSGGQETQYF.